These 27 T cell receptor beta chains were sequenced from one sample in a study of CD8 T cells in Susac syndrome. With random hexamers, reverse transcription was performed on about 0.5 to 1 ug of RNA. MiXCR was run by TCRdb on the immunoSEQ multiplex PCR reads, yielding one entry per CDR3 protein. This table holds around 300,000 distinct CDR3 sequences, 89% found once. Input material: CD8+ T cells from PBMCs. The receptors come from a human donor with multiple sclerosis.

The V gene is TRBV20-1, the J gene TRBJ2-2, with 8 bases aligning to TRBD1. With V trimmed by 3 bases and J by 4 bases, 4 bases remained unmatched. The germline V gene has CDR1 DFQATT and CDR2 SNEGSKA (reference sequence). The CDR3 contains 14 residues. CDR3 sequence: CSARLDRGTGELFF. CDR3 coding DNA: TGCAGTGCTAGGCTAGACAGGGGCACCGGGGAGCTGTTTTTT.

The chain recombines TRBV20-1 with TRBJ2-1, with 8 bases fitting TRBD1. The CDR3 length is 14 residues. The junction had 13 bases not matched to a gene; V was cut back by 3 bases and J by 12 bases. Looked up from germline, CDR1 is DFQATT and CDR2 is SNEGSKA (reference sequence). CDR3 amino acids: CSASPPGGSGGQFF. The DNA for the CDR3 is TGCAGTGCTAGCCCCCCAGGGGGCTCCGGGGGGCAGTTCTTC.

The genes are TRBV7-8 and TRBJ2-7, with 10 bases identical to TRBD2. There are 17 residues in the CDR3. Per germline, CDR1 SGHVS and CDR2 FQNEAQ. The junction had 9 bases not matched to a gene; V was cut back by 1 base and J by 3 bases. In nucleotides, the CDR3 is TGTGCCAGCAGCTTAGATGCGGCTAGCGGGAGAATCTACGAGCAGTACTTC. Translated: CASSLDAASGRIYEQYF.

The chain carries TRBV30 and TRBJ2-1; 10 nucleotides match TRBD1. Germline assignment: CDR1 GTSNPN and CDR2 SVGIG (reference sequence). V gave up 5 bases and J gave up 8 bases; unmatched junction bases: 12. The CDR3 covers 15 residues. The CDR3 spells CAWETGTGVLHEQFF. The CDR3 coding sequence is TGTGCCTGGGAGACCGGGACAGGGGTACTTCATGAGCAGTTCTTC.

This chain links TRBV7-9 with TRBJ1-2, with 9 bases fitting TRBD1. CDR1 is SEHNR and CDR2 is FQNEAQ in the germline V gene (reference sequence). J lost 5 bases, V lost 4 bases, and 8 bases had no gene match. CDR3 length equals 15 residues. This CDR3 is CASSSILDRGYGYTF. Written as DNA, the CDR3 is TGTGCCAGCAGCTCGATCCTAGACAGGGGGTATGGCTACACCTTC. Complete variable domain (other parts from reference TRBV7-9 and TRBJ1-2): DTGVSQNPRHKITKRGQNVTFRCDPISEHNRLYWYRQTLGQGPEFLTYFQNEAQLEKSRLLSDRFSAERPKGSFSTLEIQRTEQGDSAMYLCASSSILDRGYGYTFGSGTRLTVV.

The chain combines TRBV25-1 with TRBJ1-2, with D perhaps TRBD1 (5 bases). Per germline, CDR1 MGHDK and CDR2 SYGVNS. Trimming took 0 bases from V and 5 from J, leaving 7 bases between them. The CDR3 is 13 residues long. CDR3 sequence (DNA): TGTGCCAGCAGTGAATACGGGGGGTATGGCTACACCTTC. It yields the protein CASSEYGGYGYTF.

This chain uses TRBV9 with TRBJ2-3, with D possibly being TRBD1 or TRBD2 (6 bases each). The CDR3 extends over 14 amino acids. Germline V gene sequence: CDR1 SGDLS, CDR2 YYNGEE. Deletions cut 0 bases from V and 4 bases from J, with 9 bases between. The CDR3 nucleotides read TGTGCCAGCAGCGTAGCCGGGGGCCCAGATACGCAGTATTTT. Its translation is CASSVAGGPDTQYF.

The rearrangement joins TRBV4-3 to TRBJ2-3; 7 bases align to TRBD2. Germline loops: CDR1 LGHNA, CDR2 YSLEER. The junction had 5 bases not matched to a gene; V was cut back by 0 bases and J by 2 bases. This CDR3 is 16 amino acids long. The CDR3 region is CASSQDSSGYTDTQYF. The DNA of the CDR3 is TGCGCCAGCAGCCAAGATTCTAGCGGCTACACAGATACGCAGTATTTT.

The chain is built from TRBV12-3 or TRBV12-4 and TRBJ1-2; D is unresolved. V was trimmed by 4 bases and J by 1 base, leaving 19 bases between them. The CDR3 length is 17 residues. DNA of the CDR3: TGTGCCAGCAGTTCGTCCCGGGCCGTGATCCTTAACTATGGCTACACCTTC. It codes for CASSSSRAVILNYGYTF.

This chain uses TRBV5-1 with TRBJ1-4; TRBD1 matches at 8 bases. V was pared by 4 bases and J by 4 bases, with 9 bases of the junction left unmatched. This CDR3 is 16 amino acids long. The germline gives CDR1 SGHRS, CDR2 YFSETQ. CDR3 bases: TGCGCCAGCAGCCAACTCCCGGGACAGGTTAATGAAAAACTGTTTTTT. Its protein is CASSQLPGQVNEKLFF.

This sequence joins TRBV29-1 and TRBJ2-1, with D tentatively TRBD1 (7 bases). The CDR3 sequence is 14 residues long. V dropped 4 bases and J dropped 6 bases, with 16 bases sitting between them. Per the germline V gene, CDR1 is SQVTM and CDR2 is ANQGSEA. DNA of the CDR3: TGCAGCGTTGCGGGGGACAGAGATCTCAATGAGCAGTTCTTC. Its translation is CSVAGDRDLNEQFF.

This chain links TRBV4-3 with TRBJ2-7; 9 bases are shared with TRBD2. Per the germline V gene, CDR1 is LGHNA and CDR2 is YSLEER. This CDR3 spans 15 amino acids. Unmatched junction bases numbered 6, after V lost 1 base and J lost 5 bases. CDR3 sequence (DNA): TGCGCCAGCAGCCAAGGATTAGCGGGAGAGGACGAGCAGTACTTC. It translates to CASSQGLAGEDEQYF.

Only one count was recorded for this clonotype. The CDR3 region is CAISRDRTYEQYF. In DNA, the CDR3 is TGTGCCATCTCACGGGACCGAACCTACGAGCAGTACTTC. V usage is TRBV2 and J usage is TRBJ2-7; either TRBD1 or TRBD2 may fit D (5 bases each). This CDR3 is built from 13 residues. Germline V CDR1 and CDR2: SNHLY, FYNNEI. Trimming pared 10 bases from V and 2 bases from J, leaving 15 bases between.

The chain joins TRBV7-2 to TRBJ2-7, with 7 bases fitting TRBD1. Germline lookup yields CDR1 SGHTA and CDR2 FQGNSA. The trim removed 5 bases at V and 5 bases at J, leaving 15 bases unmatched. The CDR3 is made up of 16 amino acids. CDR3 sequence: CASSLTGSVEADEQYF. The CDR3 DNA is TGTGCCAGCAGCCTGACAGGGTCTGTCGAGGCCGACGAGCAGTACTTC.

CDR3 DNA: TGTGCCAGCAGACACCCAGTGATACAGGGTAGGGACTATGGCTACACCTTC. Protein: CASRHPVIQGRDYGYTF. The V gene is TRBV28, the J gene TRBJ1-2, with D maybe TRBD1 (6 bases). Trimming shortened V by 6 bases and J by 3 bases, and 23 bases separated the two germline ends. In germline, CDR1 is MDHEN, CDR2 SYDVKM. This CDR3 is 17 amino acids long.

Comments on this clonotype: The junction shows a germline mismatch at one end, possibly a read error. This chain joins TRBV14 and TRBJ2-1, with 8 bases identical to TRBD1. CDR3 length: 17 residues. Looked up from germline, CDR1 is SGHDN and CDR2 is FVKESK. The CDR3 sequence: CASRQGFPDRDGDEQFF. CDR3 DNA sequence: TGTGCCAGCAGGCAAGGGTTCCCGGACAGGGATGGGGATGAGCAGTTCTTC.

The chain carries TRBV15 and TRBJ2-1; 12 positions match TRBD1. The germline V gene encodes CDR1 LNHNV and CDR2 YYDKDF (reference sequence). CDR3 length equals 16 residues. The V and J ends lost 0 bases and 8 bases, in that order; junction bases with no gene match: 5. The CDR3 region has the DNA TGTGCCACCAGCAGAGAAGCTGGGACAGGGGGCTATGAGCAGTTCTTC. Its translation is CATSREAGTGGYEQFF.

The chain employs TRBV5-4 and TRBJ2-5; 11 nucleotides agree with TRBD2. Trimming at V came to 2 bases and at J to 5 bases, leaving 8 bases not matched to a gene. The CDR3 consists of 16 residues. The germline V gene encodes CDR1 SGHNT and CDR2 YYREEE (reference sequence). The CDR3: CASSFRSSGRWETQYF. CDR3 sequence (DNA): TGTGCCAGCAGCTTTCGGTCTAGCGGGAGGTGGGAGACCCAGTACTTC.

The gene calls are TRBV6-4 and TRBJ2-3, with D possibly being TRBD1 (6 bases). CDR3 length equals 16 residues. V was cut by 0 bases and J by 4 bases, with 14 bases left in between. CDR1 is MRHNA, CDR2 SNTAGT, per germline. The CDR3 region is CASSDSGQGMADTQYF. Here the CDR3 DNA reads TGTGCCAGCAGTGACTCGGGTCAGGGGATGGCAGATACGCAGTATTTT.

The V call is TRBV7-9, the J call TRBJ2-1, with 13 bases fitting TRBD2. Germline V gives CDR1 SEHNR, CDR2 FQNEAQ (reference sequence). The length of the CDR3 is 14 residues. Trimming cost V 5 bases and J 7 bases; bases outside gene matches: 2. In nucleotides, the CDR3 is TGTGCCAGCAGCCCACTAGCGGGGGGGAATGAGCAGTTCTTC. This sequence encodes CASSPLAGGNEQFF. Filled out from reference TRBV7-9 and TRBJ2-1, the complete variable domain reads DTGVSQNPRHKITKRGQNVTFRCDPISEHNRLYWYRQTLGQGPEFLTYFQNEAQLEKSRLLSDRFSAERPKGSFSTLEIQRTEQGDSAMYLCASSPLAGGNEQFFGPGTRLTVL.

The gene calls are TRBV7-9 and TRBJ2-3; TRBD1 aligns across 7 bases. Losses at the gene ends were 4 bases for V and 7 bases for J; bases not matched to a gene: 5. CDR3 size: 13 residues. Germline lookup yields CDR1 SEHNR and CDR2 FQNEAQ (reference sequence). The CDR3 bases are TGTGCCAGCAGCTATTACAGGGGAAATACGCAGTATTTT. This sequence encodes CASSYYRGNTQYF.

There are a few counts of this clonotype. J is TRBJ2-7 and V is TRBV6-5, with TRBD1 as a possible D gene (6 bases). V was trimmed by 2 bases and J by 0 bases, leaving 14 bases between them. Per germline, CDR1 MNHEY and CDR2 SVGAGI. The CDR3 is 16 residues long. CDR3 region: CASSYGDTESSYEQYF. CDR3 bases: TGTGCCAGCAGTTACGGGGACACGGAAAGCTCCTACGAGCAGTACTTC.

V is TRBV12-3 or TRBV12-4 and J is TRBJ2-6; D is uncertain. The CDR3 covers 14 residues. Trimming shortened V by 5 bases and J by 5 bases, and 10 bases separated the two germline ends. The CDR3 bases are TGTGCCAGCAGTAAGGCGCCGCGGGCCAACGTCCTGACTTTC. Residues: CASSKAPRANVLTF.

The chain joins TRBV14 to TRBJ2-7, with 7 positions matching TRBD1. The CDR3 sequence is 15 residues long. Germline V gene data show CDR1 as SGHDN and CDR2 as FVKESK. Trimming cost V 4 bases and J 0 bases; bases outside gene matches: 6. The CDR3 is CASSLFRGSSYEQYF. DNA of the CDR3: TGTGCCAGCAGCCTTTTCAGGGGGAGCTCCTACGAGCAGTACTTC.

This clonotype was detected once. The V and J genes are TRBV23-1 and TRBJ1-1; 10 bases align to TRBD1. TRBV23-1 is an ORF, and what it does is uncertain. This CDR3 has 19 residues. V was clipped by 3 bases and J by 1 base; unmatched bases: 14. The CDR3 region has the DNA TGCGCCAGCAGTCAGCTCGCCCCCCCGGGACAGGGGAGGAACACTGAAGCTTTCTTT. Translation: CASSQLAPPGQGRNTEAFF.

This chain's CDR3 is CASSPGTSGTFFDEQYF. CDR3 bases: TGTGCCAGCAGCCCCGGGACTAGCGGGACCTTCTTCGACGAGCAGTACTTC. The chain recombines TRBV12-3 or TRBV12-4 with TRBJ2-7; 13 bases match TRBD2. The length of the CDR3 is 17 residues. J lost 5 bases, V lost 6 bases, and 13 bases had no gene match.

J is TRBJ1-5 and V is TRBV7-9; D is undetermined. The CDR3 covers 12 residues. From germline, CDR1 is SEHNR and CDR2 FQNEAQ (reference sequence). Between the trimmed V and J ends, which lost 8 bases and 1 base, there was a span of 6 bases. The DNA of the CDR3 is TGTGCCAGCGGGGTGAGCAATCAGCCCCAGCATTTT. It is translated as CASGVSNQPQHF.